The following is a TCR beta chain sequence with its context. Its antigen is unidentified. The data were obtained in a study of OX40 agonist ivuxolimab in advanced cancers. On the study more broadly: With ivuxolimab, an agonistic anti-OX40 (CD134) antibody, patients were treated. Partial responses were observed in three patients, of whom one had hepatocellular carcinoma and two had cutaneous melanoma. General study findings and limits: Nonresponders, in some cases, also had low normalized T-cell clonal expansion.

CDR1 is SGHTA and CDR2 is FQGTGA in the germline V gene. The CDR3 is 16 amino acids. V lost 2 bases and J lost 5, with 16 bases in between. Profiling relied on immunoSEQ multiplex PCR, and the TCRdb table lists in-frame clones only, not all of them. The table lists tens of thousands of clones, 80% to 90% of them singletons. Baseline, cycle 4 day 1, and cycle 7 day 1 were the blood sampling points. The TCR sequence derives from an adult with an advanced solid tumor such as melanoma, head and neck, liver or kidney cancer. V gene TRBV7-3 combines with J gene TRBJ2-1; weak D call: TRBD2 (7 bases). This material consisted of CD4+ or CD8+ T cells sorted from blood, taken in a trial of the OX40 agonist ivuxolimab. CDR3 in DNA: TGTGCCAGCAGCTTAGGAACGGGGGGCAGGAACAATGAGCAGTTCTTC. It is translated as CASSLGTGGRNNEQFF.